The clone carrying this T cell receptor beta chain has ten or more counts. Its target is not known. This CDR3 contains 12 residues. From germline, CDR1 is DFQATT and CDR2 SNEGSKA (reference sequence). Trimming removed 5 bases from V and 6 bases from J; junction bases left unmatched: 5. These data are taken from a study of T-cell reconstitution after alpha-beta-depleted transplantation in children. Unique molecular identifiers were incorporated during preparation of the TCRbeta library. Each CDR3 protein is one row after TCRdb ran MiXCR on the PCR reads. The table shows 550,000 to 600,000 distinct CDR3 sequences, with roughly 23% occurring only once. Overall study findings and caveats: By one year post-transplant, T-cell counts and diversity largely arose from T cells that were newly produced. Surviving recipient T cells and thymic progenitors accounted for the high day-60 TCRbeta diversity observed in some patients. Several hundred graft clones that had expanded were reportedly the source of alpha-beta T cells about two months after transplant.

The clonotype comes from a boy under two years old who had a stem cell transplant for acute myeloid leukemia, so the T cells may come from the graft donor. The sample consisted of PBMCs, mostly from graft donor cells, taken 360 days after TCRalphabeta/CD19-depleted stem cell transplant. The chain carries TRBV20-1 and TRBJ2-3, with 7 bases aligning to TRBD1. The CDR3: CSALRDSDTQYF. The CDR3 bases are TGCAGTGCTTTGAGGGACAGCGATACGCAGTATTTT.